This T cell receptor beta chain was captured by sequencing in a study of monozygotic twins with inflammatory bowel disease. For each CDR3 protein, TCRdb gives one entry from its re-call of the 5' RACE reads, without DNA. Its table lists 440,000 or so distinct CDR3 sequences. The CDR3 contains 16 residues. The germline CDR1 and CDR2 sequences are MNHEY and SMNVEV (reference sequence). Blood (approximately 2.3 ml) was collected from every donor individually. Whole-study results and caveats: Diversity of TCRbeta measured by inverse Simpson was lower in IBD patients than in healthy co-twins.

To note about this clonotype: Antigen specificity is unknown.

Sequencing was carried out using blood. The clonotype was recovered from a human donor with ulcerative colitis or Crohn's disease, or a healthy co-twin of an affected twin (not recorded which). The rearrangement links TRBV27 to TRBJ2-3. CDR3 loop: CASSFEPPHGTDTQYF.